The present entry profiles one TCR beta chain with its context. It lacks a known antigen. Base-call qualities are not available, and no considerably larger clone is one nucleotide away. The data derive from a study of blood T cells in healthy people across ages (dated by TCRdb to between 2015 and 2016). A note on the overall study: In model experiments, template switching captured about one uniquely barcoded TCR beta cDNA molecule for every two T cells. The study measured age-related changes in TCR beta repertoire diversity using deep sequencing normalized with unique cDNA molecular identifiers. Four age groups were formed from the donors: young (average about 17 years), middle-aged (approximately 39), aged (roughly 56) and long-lived (82). The study analyzed two additional independent replicas of 1 million unique cDNA reads from the same blood draw for two donors, one aged 18 to 30 and one aged 80 or older. General conclusions and limits of the study: Estimates of total diversity from one million sequenced T cells were regarded as lower bounds and underestimates. The CMV infection status of donors was not known, potentially confounding age-related changes in expanded clonotypes. A strong correlation was found between observed TCR beta diversity and the percentage of naive T cells measured by flow cytometry. Compared with the aged group, the long-lived group had more naive CD4+ T cells, fewer expanded clones and increased TCR diversity, a pattern suggesting age selection. Conclusive comparison of naive and antigen-experienced compartments was prevented by the profiling of bulk unsorted PBMCs. As age increased, observed TCR beta diversity per million T cells dropped in a roughly linear way, and a significant reduction was already evident by age 40.

Donors were a few dozen systemically healthy Caucasian individuals from Russia aged roughly 6 to 95 years. Approximately 10 milliliters of peripheral blood were collected from each donor into EDTA-treated Vacutainer tubes. Ficoll-Paque density-gradient centrifugation was used to isolate PBMCs, with at least 6.5 million obtained per sample. Trizol reagent was used to extract total RNA from the PBMCs, yielding at least 5 micrograms per sample. Naive CD45RAhigh/CD27high T cell percentages were measured by flow cytometry on a PBMC aliquot from every donor. The CDR3 spans 13 residues, from the cysteine through the phenylalanine. The sequence is cut down to CDR3 DNA, 39 bases in frame from base 1. As encoded in the germline V gene, CDR1 is SQVTM while CDR2 is ANQGSEA. The library was generated by 5' RACE. Sequencing instrument: Illumina HiSeq 2500. A second PCR of about 6 to 11 cycles was performed with a sample-barcoded 5' primer and a J-beta primer mix. A template-switch 5' adaptor carrying 12 random nucleotides introduced a unique molecular identifier onto each TCR beta cDNA molecule. Each sample yielded at least 3 million CDR3-containing paired-end reads. The Mint cDNA synthesis kit, primed by a TRBC-specific oligonucleotide, was used to synthesize first-strand cDNA from all RNA. After uracil-DNA glycosylase treatment, a first 18-cycle PCR used universal primers M1SS and BC2_uni_R on all cDNA. The authors' analysis ran thus. Normalization of each sample was performed by random selection of 1 million high-quality reads, each carrying a distinct molecular identifier. Instead of being binned into consensus sequences, reads with shared molecular identifiers were discarded. CDR3 identification, clonotype clustering and error correction used MiTCR with a Q25 quality threshold and the strictest error-elimination algorithm. A nonparametric unseen species model with Euler transformation was used to estimate lower-bound total TCR beta diversity. TCRdb trimmed the raw reads at Q25, called clones with MiXCR and kept productive beta chains. CDR3 protein duplicates are merged, each entry listing the most common genes and DNA. These V and J calls are TCRdb output, not the study's own analysis. The sample profile shows fewer than 650,000 distinct CDR3 sequences; about a quarter of them were found once. The ten largest make up 3.6% of the sample.

The sample was also linked to a second study, of T cells of mothers and their children. Looking at the second paper: The donors were nine systemically healthy Caucasian individuals, made up of three mothers and their six children. cDNA synthesis consumed the entire amount of extracted RNA, loaded at around 1.5 ug RNA in each 15 ul reaction. Sample barcodes and 2-4 random nucleotides were added via the M1S primer in the second PCR. Each mother yielded over 8.5 million TCR beta CDR3 reads and each child some 3 million reads. In both related and unrelated pairs, thymic selection shapes the output of TCR recombination in a similar way, with inherited differences having only a minor effect. Normalized repertoire overlap was always found to be slightly, but never significantly, higher in related mother-child pairs than in unrelated mother-child pairs. No persistent microchimeric T cell clones were detected, at a sensitivity of 90 to 100 clones per million clonotypes. In the study, deep NGS was used to compare the TCR beta repertoires of mothers and children, and features distinguishing related mother-child pairs from unrelated individuals were sought. The mean age was around 40 +/- 4 years for the mothers and approximately 11 +/- 4 years for the children. After adapter ligation was performed with NEBNext reagents, the libraries were sequenced on an Illumina HiSeq 2000 with 100+100 nt paired-end reads. Mother and child libraries were prepared a month apart and sequenced in separate runs to prevent cross-contamination. Each donor had between about 500,000 and 2,100,000 distinct TCR beta clonotypes identified. Naive TCR beta clonotypes were estimated from low-frequency clonotypes matched to each donor's FACS-determined naive share, without sorting.

Sequenced material: blood. This TCR was sampled from a boy aged 2 to 10 in good health. The rearrangement joined TRBV29-1 to TRBJ2-5; the D region possibly corresponds to TRBD2 (5 bases align). The DNA end lines up better with TRBJ2-1; the J call may be wrong. CDR3 protein: CSVVWTSVNEQFF. In nucleotides, the sequence is TGCAGCGTTGTTTGGACTTCAGTCAATGAGCAGTTCTTC.